Listed below are T cell receptor beta chains from one sample, sequenced in a study of T cell repertoires in cytomegalovirus infection. In TCRdb, the reads were re-called with MiXCR into one record per CDR3 protein. The table includes hundreds of thousands of distinct CDR3 sequences, around 11% detected once. The sample comprised PBMCs. These receptors were obtained from a human donor in good health (CMV status not recorded). Some clones in this sample may be carry-over from other donors' samples. CDR3s leave out the opening cysteine and the closing phenylalanine or tryptophan. Size is omitted from some rows. Given values are once, few, many or a class for expanded clones.

cdr3_aa	clone_size	j_call	v_call
ASTGTGGNEQY	many	TRBJ2-7	TRBV5-1
ASRRQANYGYT	.	TRBJ1-2	TRBV27
ASSPGGVDEQF	few	TRBJ2-1	TRBV3-1
ASKDSSYEQY	many	TRBJ2-7	TRBV12-3/TRBV12-4
ASSLDGGSTDTQY	many	TRBJ2-3	TRBV5-1
ASSPLITDRRETYEQY	few	TRBJ2-7	TRBV28
ASSTGTTTTYEQY	many	TRBJ2-7	TRBV11-2
ASVDLENQPQH	many	TRBJ1-5	TRBV2
ATSSDRGKGNEQF	.	TRBJ2-1	TRBV15
ASTTAPPGKTEAF	few	TRBJ1-1	TRBV19
ASSGGITAF	many	TRBJ1-1	TRBV12-3/TRBV12-4
ASSDFEGAAQH	many	TRBJ1-5	TRBV6-4
ASSAPNRDTGELF	.	TRBJ2-2	TRBV12-3/TRBV12-4
ASSANQGFHGYT	many	TRBJ1-2	TRBV7-8
AISEPTGRYNEQF	many	TRBJ2-1	TRBV10-3
ASSRSGGSYEQY	many	TRBJ2-7	TRBV6-5
ASSEGAGDSYEQY	many	TRBJ2-7	TRBV6-1
ASSQLGEGIHNEQF	many	TRBJ2-1	TRBV7-3
ASSLEAGKNTEAF	many	TRBJ1-1	TRBV5-4
ASSLATLGGANVLT	.	TRBJ2-6	TRBV7-9
SAQPGRVQETQY	.	TRBJ2-5	TRBV20-1
ASSLLGGGPTGELF	many	TRBJ2-2	TRBV7-9
ASSPRGFAGGPTGELF	few	TRBJ2-2	TRBV9
ASSQGYYNEQF	.	TRBJ2-1	TRBV3-1
ASSQDPEQGNSPLH	.	TRBJ1-6	TRBV4-1
ASSLLSGGSQETQY	many	TRBJ2-5	TRBV7-9
ASSWGGRGGAEAF	many	TRBJ1-1	TRBV5-6
ASTRGNSGANVLT	many	TRBJ2-6	TRBV7-6
ASSRSGTGGMNEQF	many	TRBJ2-1	TRBV12-3/TRBV12-4
ASSPGTSGRHEQF	.	TRBJ2-1	TRBV7-4
ASSLEIRAAEAF	few	TRBJ1-1	TRBV7-9
ASSSGAGSFYNEQF	many	TRBJ2-1	TRBV12-3/TRBV12-4
ASRMTRDPLNDQPQH	many	TRBJ1-5	TRBV19
ASSPDRDIVTGELF	many	TRBJ2-2	TRBV25-1
ASSSQDRGPEAF	many	TRBJ1-1	TRBV6-1
ASSSPGQGIGYT	many	TRBJ1-2	TRBV11-2
ASSLGLGAEGYT	many	TRBJ1-2	TRBV7-8
ASSPTGVNQETQY	many	TRBJ2-5	TRBV28
ASSSSTGFEKLF	many	TRBJ1-4	TRBV28
ASSLASGPTNQPQH	many	TRBJ1-5	TRBV7-6
ASRNRLDTEAF	many	TRBJ1-1	TRBV7-3
ASSQAPPGQVFYEQY	many	TRBJ2-7	TRBV4-1
TSRPWDSLQAF	.	TRBJ1-1	TRBV6-5
ASSTHGTGGYMNTEAF	.	TRBJ1-1	TRBV25-1